The 27 T cell receptor beta chains listed next were all sequenced from one sample in a study of T cell changes during pregnancy in multiple sclerosis. This table comes from immunoSEQ multiplex PCR, and its TCRdb copy is limited to in-frame clones, with some not included. The sample yields under 85,000 clones, 90% to 95% seen once. The sequencing here drew on CD4+ T cells from peripheral blood mononuclear cells, taken in the third trimester of pregnancy. All receptors come from a female donor in good health, enrolled as a control in a pregnancy study.

The genes are TRBV27 and TRBJ2-7; maybe TRBD1 (6 bases). The ends were cut back, 6 bases at V and 0 bases at J, with 18 bases in the middle. This CDR3 contains 16 residues. CDR1 is MNHEY, CDR2 SMNVEV, per germline (reference sequence). The CDR3 protein is CASRKGFGQTSYEQYF. The CDR3 DNA follows: TGTGCCAGCAGGAAGGGGTTCGGACAGACCTCCTACGAGCAGTACTTC.

V usage is TRBV6-1 and J usage is TRBJ2-7; D is unclear. Trimming cost V 7 bases and J 3 bases, with 7 bases left between them. The CDR3 loop spans 11 amino acids. Germline-derived CDR1 and CDR2 are MNHNS and SASEGT. For the CDR3, the DNA is TGTGCCAGCAAGCACAGCTACGAGCAGTACTTC. Its translation: CASKHSYEQYF.

This sequence joins TRBV7-9 and TRBJ1-2; D gene uncertain. V was pared by 4 bases and J by 6 bases, with 15 bases between. The CDR3 covers 14 residues. Germline lookup yields CDR1 SEHNR and CDR2 FQNEAQ (reference sequence). CDR3 loop: CASSSLIGNHGYTF. The DNA for the CDR3 is TGTGCCAGCAGCTCCCTAATCGGGAATCATGGCTACACCTTC. Full variable domain (remainder filled in from reference TRBV7-9 and TRBJ1-2): DTGVSQNPRHKITKRGQNVTFRCDPISEHNRLYWYRQTLGQGPEFLTYFQNEAQLEKSRLLSDRFSAERPKGSFSTLEIQRTEQGDSAMYLCASSSLIGNHGYTFGSGTRLTVV.

J is TRBJ1-1 and V is TRBV5-4; a weak D match, TRBD1 (6 bases). Germline loops: CDR1 SGHNT, CDR2 YYREEE (reference sequence). Trimming took 4 bases from V and 4 from J, leaving 14 bases between them. The CDR3 runs 14 residues. The CDR3 is CASSVDSFFTEAFF. CDR3 bases: TGTGCCAGCAGCGTGGACAGTTTTTTCACTGAAGCTTTCTTT.

The chain combines TRBV6-6 with TRBJ1-5; D gene uncertain. This CDR3 contains 14 residues. V shed 0 bases and J shed 9 bases, with 12 bases lying between them. CDR1 is MNHNY and CDR2 is SVGAGI in the germline V gene (reference sequence). In DNA form, the CDR3 reads TGTGCCAGCAGTTACTCGGGCGGGTCTGGGCCCCAGCATTTT. Its translation is CASSYSGGSGPQHF.

The chain is built from TRBV6-1 and TRBJ2-7; no firm D call. The CDR3 covers 15 residues. Deletions cut 3 bases from V and 2 bases from J, with 14 bases between. Germline loops: CDR1 MNHNS, CDR2 SASEGT. CDR3 DNA sequence: TGTGCCAGCAGTGATCCCCCCTTAGGAGCCTACGAGCAGTACTTC. Translation: CASSDPPLGAYEQYF.

The chain uses TRBV11-2 and TRBJ2-2; perhaps TRBD2 as D (5 bases). CDR1 is SGHAT and CDR2 is FQNNGV in the germline V gene. The CDR3 runs 15 residues. V lost 1 base, J lost 4 bases, and 10 bases lay in between. The CDR3 region is CASSLGRTVTGELFF. The CDR3 DNA reads TGTGCCAGCAGCTTAGGCCGGACTGTCACCGGGGAGCTGTTTTTT.

This clone was seen only a few times. The CDR3 bases are TGTGCCAGCAGCGCAGGGCACACTGAAGCTTTCTTT. This codes for CASSAGHTEAFF. This rearrangement joins TRBV11-2 to TRBJ1-1; possible D gene TRBD1, 5 bases. The V end lost 5 bases, the J end lost 3 bases, and 7 bases lay between the germline ends. The CDR3 has 12 amino acids. Germline loops: CDR1 SGHAT, CDR2 FQNNGV.

The chain couples TRBV30 to TRBJ1-2; maybe TRBD1 (5 bases). Germline CDR1 and CDR2: GTSNPN and SVGIG (reference sequence). V was trimmed by 0 bases and J by 2 bases, leaving 7 bases between them. This CDR3 contains 13 residues. The chain's CDR3 is CAWSVGQNYGYTF. The CDR3 nucleotides are TGTGCCTGGAGTGTGGGGCAGAACTATGGCTACACCTTC. The full variable domain, completed using reference TRBV30 and TRBJ1-2, is SQTIHQWPATLVQPVGSPLSLECTVEGTSNPNLYWYRQAAGRGLQLLFYSVGIGQISSEVPQNLSASRPQDRQFILSSKKLLLSDSGFYLCAWSVGQNYGYTFGSGTRLTVV.

This clone appeared once. The chain employs TRBV18 and TRBJ2-5; tentative D call: TRBD1 (6 bases). CDR1 KGHSH and CDR2 LQKENI come from the germline V gene. This CDR3 is built from 16 residues. Trimming removed 2 bases at V and 5 bases at J, with 18 bases between. The CDR3 is CASSPITTGQGETQYF. CDR3 in DNA: TGTGCCAGCTCACCAATTACAACAGGTCAGGGGGAGACCCAGTACTTC.

The V call is TRBV9, the J call TRBJ1-1; D gene ambiguous. Trimming shortened V by 0 bases and J by 3 bases, and 9 bases separated the two germline ends. Per the germline V gene, CDR1 is SGDLS and CDR2 is YYNGEE. This CDR3 spans 14 amino acids. DNA of the CDR3: TGTGCCAGCAGCGTAGGGCGGGTCTACACTGAAGCTTTCTTT. Protein sequence: CASSVGRVYTEAFF.

This rearrangement joins TRBV14 to TRBJ2-1; TRBD1 might be the D (6 bases). Germline V gives CDR1 SGHDN, CDR2 FVKESK. Deletions cut 0 bases from V and 4 bases from J, with 10 bases between. The CDR3 totals 15 residues. The CDR3 DNA reads TGTGCCAGCAGCCAAGAATGGGGGCTGTACAATGAGCAGTTCTTC. Its translation is CASSQEWGLYNEQFF. Filled out from reference TRBV14 and TRBJ2-1, the complete variable domain reads EAGVTQFPSHSVIEKGQTVTLRCDPISGHDNLYWYRRVMGKEIKFLLHFVKESKQDESGMPNNRFLAERTGGTYSTLKVQPAELEDSGVYFCASSQEWGLYNEQFFGPGTRLTVL.

The chain couples TRBV11-2 to TRBJ1-6, with 11 positions matching TRBD1. After removal of 3 bases from V and 4 bases from J, the junction contained 2 bases not matched to a gene. CDR1 and CDR2 (germline): SGHAT, FQNNGV. The CDR3 contains 16 residues. In nucleotides, the CDR3 is TGTGCCAGCAGCTTGGGGGACAGGGGGTATAATTCACCCCTCCACTTT. Its protein is CASSLGDRGYNSPLHF.

The sample holds one count of this clone. V usage is TRBV15 and J usage is TRBJ1-6, with 7 bases that match TRBD1. The CDR3 contains 14 residues. The V and J ends lost 5 bases and 10 bases, in that order; junction bases with no gene match: 8. Germline assignment: CDR1 LNHNV and CDR2 YYDKDF (reference sequence). For the CDR3, the DNA is TGTGCCACCAGCTCGGAGGTAGGGGGCTCACCCCTCCACTTT. It encodes CATSSEVGGSPLHF.

This clone was recorded only once. The genes are TRBV4-3 and TRBJ1-2, with 10 bases that match TRBD1. Germline assignment: CDR1 LGHNA and CDR2 YSLEER. This CDR3 spans 15 amino acids. V lost 3 bases, J lost 5 bases, and 6 bases stayed unmatched. The CDR3 loop is CASSQEGQGRYGYTF. CDR3 coding DNA: TGCGCCAGCAGCCAGGAGGGACAGGGGAGATATGGCTACACCTTC.

The chain combines TRBV27 with TRBJ1-2; D is undetermined. CDR3 length: 14 residues. Germline CDR1 and CDR2: MNHEY and SMNVEV (reference sequence). V was trimmed by 2 bases and J by 0 bases, leaving 7 bases between them. For the CDR3, the DNA is TGTGCCAGCAGTTTACGCTCGGCTAACTATGGCTACACCTTC. This translates into CASSLRSANYGYTF.

The V call is TRBV9, the J call TRBJ1-6; weak D call: TRBD1 (6 bases). There are 14 residues in the CDR3. Trimming stripped 2 bases from V and 10 bases from J, with 13 bases between. CDR1 and CDR2 (germline): SGDLS, YYNGEE. The CDR3 spells CASSVAGDGSPLHF. As DNA, the CDR3 is TGTGCCAGCAGCGTGGCAGGGGATGGGTCACCCCTCCACTTT.

V usage is TRBV4-1 and J usage is TRBJ2-3, with 9 bases aligning to TRBD1. CDR3 length equals 13 residues. Germline V gene lookup returns CDR1 MGHRA and CDR2 YSYEKL. After removal of 10 bases from V and 3 bases from J, the junction contained 5 bases not matched to a gene. In DNA form, the CDR3 reads TGCGCCACCAAGGGGACAGGGACAGATACGCAGTATTTT. Residues: CATKGTGTDTQYF.

The V gene is TRBV30, the J gene TRBJ2-1; possible D gene TRBD1, 6 bases. V lost 1 base, J lost 4 bases, and 14 bases lay in between. The CDR3 sequence is 15 residues long. Germline CDR1 reads GTSNPN; CDR2 reads SVGIG (reference sequence). The CDR3 DNA sequence: TGTGCCTGGAGTGCCGGCCAGGGGAATTACAATGAGCAGTTCTTC. This sequence encodes CAWSAGQGNYNEQFF.

Only a few counts were recorded for this clone. The V call is TRBV6-5, the J call TRBJ1-1, with D perhaps matching TRBD1 (5 bases). The CDR3 runs to 15 residues. Germline V gene data show CDR1 as MNHEY and CDR2 as SVGAGI. Trimming pared 6 bases from V and 0 bases from J, leaving 14 bases between. DNA for the CDR3: TGTGCCAGCAGGAGGGACTTAGGCATGAACACTGAAGCTTTCTTT. As protein: CASRRDLGMNTEAFF.

The chain has TRBV27 and TRBJ2-5, with 8 bases aligning to TRBD2. Germline loops: CDR1 MNHEY, CDR2 SMNVEV (reference sequence). CDR3 length: 13 amino acids. Losses at the gene ends were 8 bases for V and 6 bases for J; bases not matched to a gene: 8. The CDR3 nucleotides are TGTGCCAGCCGACGGGGGGGGGAAAAGACCCAGTACTTC. It yields the protein CASRRGGEKTQYF.

The chain recombines TRBV5-1 with TRBJ2-3, with unresolved D. This CDR3 contains 16 residues. V lost 0 bases to trimming and J lost 1 base, with 12 bases between them. Per germline, CDR1 SGHRS and CDR2 YFSETQ. In nucleotides, the CDR3 is TGCGCCAGCAGCTTGGTAGTCGCCGCCGGCACAGATACGCAGTATTTT. As protein: CASSLVVAAGTDTQYF.

The rearrangement joins TRBV9 to TRBJ2-7, with 8 bases aligning to TRBD2. Germline values: CDR1 SGDLS, CDR2 YYNGEE. V dropped 0 bases and J dropped 6; count of bases not matched to a gene: 2. The CDR3 sequence is 13 residues long. CDR3 DNA sequence: TGTGCCAGCAGCGTAGGCACTAGCGGCGAGCAGTACTTC. It yields the protein CASSVGTSGEQYF.

This rearrangement joins TRBV5-4 to TRBJ2-3; 10 bases fit TRBD1. CDR3 length: 14 amino acids. CDR1 and CDR2 (germline): SGHNT, YYREEE (reference sequence). Germline trimming cut 4 bases from V and 3 bases from J; bases unmatched to any gene: 2. CDR3 in DNA: TGTGCCAGCAGCCCGGGACAGGGGACAGATACGCAGTATTTT. It specifies CASSPGQGTDTQYF.

The V call is TRBV5-1, the J call TRBJ1-2; 7 bases map to TRBD1. This CDR3 comprises 15 residues. CDR1 is SGHRS and CDR2 is YFSETQ in the germline V gene. Trimming took 2 bases from V and 2 from J; bases not matched to a gene: 6. The CDR3 protein is CASSLERDSNYGYTF. The CDR3 DNA follows: TGCGCCAGCAGCTTAGAACGGGACAGCAACTATGGCTACACCTTC.

The sample holds one count of this clone. The gene calls are TRBV6-1 and TRBJ2-7; TRBD1 agrees at 12 bases. Germline V gene sequence: CDR1 MNHNS, CDR2 SASEGT. The CDR3 is 16 residues long. The junction had 11 bases not matched to a gene; V was cut back by 4 bases and J by 7 bases. The CDR3 loop reads CASSVDGTGGFEEQYF. CDR3 nucleotide sequence: TGTGCCAGCAGTGTAGACGGGACAGGGGGCTTTGAAGAGCAGTACTTC.

The chain couples TRBV27 to TRBJ1-2; the D is unclear. The germline gives CDR1 MNHEY, CDR2 SMNVEV (reference sequence). This CDR3 is built from 14 residues. V lost 5 bases, J lost 8 bases, and 18 bases lay in between. The CDR3 is CASSPNWRARGYTF. CDR3 sequence (DNA): TGTGCCAGCAGTCCCAACTGGAGGGCGCGGGGCTACACCTTC.